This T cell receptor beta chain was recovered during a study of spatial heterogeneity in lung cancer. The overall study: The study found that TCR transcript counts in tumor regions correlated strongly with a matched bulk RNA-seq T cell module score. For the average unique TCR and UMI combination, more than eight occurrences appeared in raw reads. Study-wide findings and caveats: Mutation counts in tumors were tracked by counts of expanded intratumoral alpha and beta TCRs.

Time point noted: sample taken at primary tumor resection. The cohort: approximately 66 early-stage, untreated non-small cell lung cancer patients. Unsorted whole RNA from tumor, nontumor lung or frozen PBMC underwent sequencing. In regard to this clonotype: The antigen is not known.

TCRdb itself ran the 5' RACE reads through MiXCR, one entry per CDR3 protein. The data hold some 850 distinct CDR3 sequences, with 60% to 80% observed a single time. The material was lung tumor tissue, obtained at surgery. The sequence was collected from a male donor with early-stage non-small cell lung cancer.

The CDR3 reads CSVIRGGPYNEQFF. In DNA form, the CDR3 reads TGCAGCGTCATTAGGGGAGGCCCCTACAATGAGCAGTTCTTC. The rearrangement uses TRBV29-1 and TRBJ2-1; TRBD2 is a possible D gene (6 bases). This CDR3 is 14 amino acids long. The V gene's germline CDR1 is SQVTM and CDR2 ANQGSEA. V lost 6 bases, J lost 2 bases, and 14 bases lay in between.